The 27 T cell receptor beta chains below come from one sample, sequenced in a study of beta chain features in type 1 diabetes. Sequencing targeted expressed TCRB transcripts, as all isolated RNA had been reverse transcribed. Sequencing was performed with immunoSEQ multiplex PCR; in TCRdb, only in-frame clones are kept and a portion is missing. In the table there are 810,000 or so clones, 17% of which are singletons. The sequenced sample consisted of naive CD4+ T cells from blood. These TCRs come from a woman aged 18-29 years in good health.

This chain connects TRBV7-9 to TRBJ2-1, with a weak D call TRBD1 (6 bases). There are 17 residues in the CDR3. Germline CDR1 is SEHNR and CDR2 is FQNEAQ (reference sequence). V was shortened by 3 bases and J by 2 bases, with 17 bases between the two germline ends. CDR3 region: CASSLHRAPTAYNEQFF. CDR3 in DNA: TGTGCCAGCAGCTTGCACAGGGCCCCCACGGCCTACAATGAGCAGTTCTTC. Full variable domain (missing parts from reference TRBV7-9 and TRBJ2-1): DTGVSQNPRHKITKRGQNVTFRCDPISEHNRLYWYRQTLGQGPEFLTYFQNEAQLEKSRLLSDRFSAERPKGSFSTLEIQRTEQGDSAMYLCASSLHRAPTAYNEQFFGPGTRLTVL.

The DNA for the CDR3 is TGTGCCAGCAGCCTCCGGACAGTCTACAATGAGCAGTTCTTC. Encoded protein: CASSLRTVYNEQFF. The chain carries TRBV11-2 and TRBJ2-1; D is perhaps TRBD1 (6 bases). Trimming left V 5 bases short and J 3 bases short, with 11 bases between. Germline assignment: CDR1 SGHAT and CDR2 FQNNGV. The CDR3 is 14 residues long.

V usage is TRBV4-1 and J usage is TRBJ2-1; D is ambiguous. The germline CDR1 and CDR2 sequences are MGHRA and YSYEKL. The CDR3 extends over 11 amino acids. The V end was cut by 3 bases, the J end by 5 bases, with 2 bases between. The CDR3 DNA reads as TGCGCCAGCAGCCAGAACAATGAGCAGTTCTTC. Protein sequence: CASSQNNEQFF.

This clone came up a few times. The chain couples TRBV11-2 to TRBJ2-7, with D unresolved. V lost 0 bases and J lost 3, with 9 bases in between. The CDR3 is 14 amino acids. Germline lookup yields CDR1 SGHAT and CDR2 FQNNGV. The CDR3 loop is CASSLDGWGYEQYF. The CDR3 coding sequence is TGTGCCAGCAGCTTAGATGGGTGGGGCTACGAGCAGTACTTC. Full variable domain (missing parts from reference TRBV11-2 and TRBJ2-7): EAGVAQSPRYKIIEKRQSVAFWCNPISGHATLYWYQQILGQGPKLLIQFQNNGVVDDSQLPKDRFSAERLKGVDSTLKIQPAKLEDSAVYLCASSLDGWGYEQYFGPGTRLTVT.

This sequence joins TRBV4-3 and TRBJ2-3, with 12 nucleotides matching TRBD2. Germline CDR1 is LGHNA and CDR2 is YSLEER. There are 16 residues in the CDR3. V dropped 3 bases and J dropped 0; count of bases not matched to a gene: 1. CDR3 nucleotide sequence: TGCGCCAGCAGCCAGGGACTAGCGGGTAGCACAGATACGCAGTATTTT. This codes for CASSQGLAGSTDTQYF.

This chain links TRBV15 with TRBJ1-4; D is possibly TRBD1 (6 bases). The germline gives CDR1 LNHNV, CDR2 YYDKDF (reference sequence). The CDR3 loop spans 15 amino acids. V gave up 1 base and J gave up 4 bases, with 10 bases separating them. The CDR3 bases are TGTGCCACCAGCAGAGCCAGAGGGGGTAATGAAAAACTGTTTTTT. Encoded protein: CATSRARGGNEKLFF.

CDR3 bases: TGTGCCAGCAGCTCGAGGACAGGGGTTTACGAGCAGTACTTC. Translating gives CASSSRTGVYEQYF. The rearrangement joins TRBV7-8 to TRBJ2-7; TRBD1 matches 9 bases. The V and J ends lost 4 bases and 4 bases, in that order; junction bases with no gene match: 5. The CDR3 runs to 14 residues. CDR1 is SGHVS, CDR2 FQNEAQ, per germline. The variable domain in full, completed from reference TRBV7-8 and TRBJ2-7, reads GAGVSQSPRYKVAKRGQDVALRCDPISGHVSLFWYQQALGQGPEFLTYFQNEAQLDKSGLPSDRFFAERPEGSVSTLKIQRTQQEDSAVYLCASSSRTGVYEQYFGPGTRLTVT.

This clone appeared a few times. J is TRBJ1-3 and V is TRBV4-2; D possibly corresponds to TRBD1 (5 bases). Per germline, CDR1 LGHNA and CDR2 YNFKEQ. CDR3 length: 14 residues. Trimming pared 0 bases from V and 5 bases from J, leaving 8 bases between. CDR3 coding DNA: TGTGCCAGCAGCCAAGAGGAGGGACGAAACACCATATATTTT. Protein product: CASSQEEGRNTIYF.

This clone was seen more than once but under ten times. The CDR3 nucleotides read TGTGCCAGCAGCTTAATAAGGCGGGAGGCACAAGAGACCCAGTACTTC. This sequence encodes CASSLIRREAQETQYF. The chain has TRBV11-2 and TRBJ2-5; the match to TRBD2 covers 8 bases. CDR1 is SGHAT and CDR2 is FQNNGV in the germline V gene. V gave up 2 bases and J gave up 2 bases; unmatched junction bases: 7. There are 16 residues in the CDR3.

The gene calls are TRBV7-2 and TRBJ2-7, with 9 bases aligning to TRBD1. CDR1 and CDR2 from the germline V gene are SGHTA and FQGNSA. The length of the CDR3 is 15 residues. The J segment lost 6 bases and the V segment lost 5 bases, leaving 11 bases of the junction unmatched. The CDR3 protein is CASSPQTGGWVEQYF. The DNA for the CDR3 is TGTGCCAGCAGCCCCCAGACAGGGGGGTGGGTCGAGCAGTACTTC.

This clone turned up a few times. V gene TRBV11-2 combines with J gene TRBJ2-2; 10 bases align to TRBD2. The CDR3 totals 16 residues. Trimming cost V 2 bases and J 7 bases; bases outside gene matches: 7. Looked up from germline, CDR1 is SGHAT and CDR2 is FQNNGV. CDR3 sequence reads: CASSLSLLAGIGELFF. The CDR3 coding sequence is TGTGCCAGCAGCTTATCCTTACTAGCGGGAATCGGGGAGCTGTTTTTT.

The chain recombines TRBV7-2 with TRBJ2-1, with D perhaps being TRBD1 or TRBD2 (5 bases each). In germline, CDR1 is SGHTA, CDR2 FQGNSA. Trimming took off 7 bases at V and 9 bases at J, with 22 bases between the two ends. The CDR3 extends over 15 amino acids. The CDR3 DNA follows: TGTGCCAGCACCCCCTCAACCGGGACGGCAGGTGAGCAGTTCTTC. Protein sequence: CASTPSTGTAGEQFF. The variable domain in full, with the rest retrieved from reference TRBV7-2 and TRBJ2-1, is GAGVSQSPSNKVTEKGKDVELRCDPISGHTALYWYRQSLGQGLEFLIYFQGNSAPDKSGLPSDRFSAERTGGSVSTLTIQRTQQEDSAVYLCASTPSTGTAGEQFFGPGTRLTVL.

This clone was counted a few times. V and J are TRBV7-2 and TRBJ2-3; no firm D call. The ends were cut back, 6 bases at V and 0 bases at J, with 10 bases in the middle. In germline, CDR1 is SGHTA, CDR2 FQGNSA. CDR3 size: 14 residues. This CDR3 reads CASSQTYSTDTQYF. The CDR3 DNA is TGTGCCAGCAGTCAGACGTATAGCACAGATACGCAGTATTTT.

The table lists this clone with a count of one. The rearrangement links TRBV28 to TRBJ2-5; no reliable D call. The J call is in doubt because the DNA end fits TRBJ2-7 better. Germline loops: CDR1 MDHEN, CDR2 SYDVKM. The CDR3 length is 13 residues. CDR3 in DNA: TGTGCCAGCACCTCGGACCCCAAGTACGAGCAGTACTTC. Translated: CASTSDPKYEQYF.

This clone was counted a few times. This chain links TRBV6-6 with TRBJ2-7; D remains unclear. From germline, CDR1 is MNHNY and CDR2 SVGAGI (reference sequence). V was trimmed by 7 bases and J by 3 bases, leaving 10 bases between them. This CDR3 has 12 residues. The CDR3 here is CASTYAFYEQYF. The CDR3 DNA reads TGTGCCAGCACCTACGCCTTCTACGAGCAGTACTTC.

In its sample, this clone was seen a few times. The chain recombines TRBV20-1 with TRBJ2-1, with D hard to call. The CDR3 loop spans 11 amino acids. Germline CDR1 and CDR2: DFQATT and SNEGSKA (reference sequence). The V end lost 6 bases, the J end lost 5 bases, and 8 bases lay between the germline ends. CDR3 sequence reads: CSAWSHNEQFF. The CDR3 DNA follows: TGCAGTGCCTGGAGCCACAATGAGCAGTTCTTC.

This clone occurred a few times. This chain connects TRBV4-3 to TRBJ2-3; 10 bases are a match to TRBD2. V lost 3 bases to trimming and J lost 2 bases; unmatched junction nucleotides: 11. The germline V gene has CDR1 LGHNA and CDR2 YSLEER. The CDR3 runs to 18 residues. This CDR3 reads CASSHISGRAVDTDTQYF. The CDR3 bases are TGCGCCAGCAGCCATATCAGCGGGAGGGCGGTGGACACAGATACGCAGTATTTT.

This sequence joins TRBV15 and TRBJ1-2, with D unclear. The CDR3 runs 14 residues. Looked up from germline, CDR1 is LNHNV and CDR2 is YYDKDF (reference sequence). V shed 0 bases and J shed 7 bases, with 12 bases lying between them. Written as DNA, the CDR3 is TGTGCCACCAGCAGAGATGAAAGCGGTTTTGGCTACACCTTC. Its protein product is CATSRDESGFGYTF.

The chain links TRBV5-1 to TRBJ1-3; 9 nucleotides line up with TRBD1. The germline V gene encodes CDR1 SGHRS and CDR2 YFSETQ. The CDR3 consists of 15 residues. V lost 3 bases and J lost 1; bases outside the gene matches: 2. The CDR3 DNA reads as TGCGCCAGCAGCTCGGGACAGGGATCTGGAAACACCATATATTTT. Amino acids: CASSSGQGSGNTIYF.

This rearrangement joins TRBV28 to TRBJ2-2; 10 positions match TRBD2. The germline CDR1 and CDR2 sequences are MDHEN and SYDVKM. This CDR3 spans 15 amino acids. Trimming removed 3 bases from V and 10 bases from J; junction bases left unmatched: 8. CDR3 coding DNA: TGTGCCAGCAGTTTGTCCCTAGCGGGAGTAGAGGAGCTGTTTTTT. Its protein is CASSLSLAGVEELFF. The variable domain in full, completed from reference TRBV28 and TRBJ2-2, reads DVKVTQSSRYLVKRTGEKVFLECVQDMDHENMFWYRQDPGLGLRLIYFSYDVKMKEKGDIPEGYSVSREKKERFSLILESASTNQTSMYLCASSLSLAGVEELFFGEGSRLTVL.

For the CDR3, the DNA is TGCGCCAGCAGCCAAGTCTCAGGGGGTAGCACAGATACGCAGTATTTT. Translating it yields CASSQVSGGSTDTQYF. V gene TRBV4-3 combines with J gene TRBJ2-3; 7 nucleotides line up with TRBD1. Looked up from germline, CDR1 is LGHNA and CDR2 is YSLEER. The CDR3 runs to 16 residues. Trimming cost V 1 base and J 0 bases; bases outside gene matches: 4.

This chain links TRBV27 with TRBJ2-3, with TRBD2 matching over 7 bases. Germline-derived CDR1 and CDR2 are MNHEY and SMNVEV (reference sequence). The CDR3 has 15 amino acids. After removal of 3 bases from V and 7 bases from J, the junction contained 10 bases not matched to a gene. The CDR3 DNA sequence: TGTGCCAGCAGTTTTGGGGCAGGGCGGGGGTATACGCAGTATTTT. Protein: CASSFGAGRGYTQYF.

This chain connects TRBV7-9 to TRBJ2-7; D gene uncertain. The CDR3 extends over 15 amino acids. Germline V lookup: CDR1 SEHNR, CDR2 FQNEAQ (reference sequence). V lost 1 base and J lost 2, with 12 bases in between. CDR3 nucleotides: TGTGCCAGCAGCTTAGGCAGGCCTACCGCCTACGAGCAGTACTTC. The encoded protein is CASSLGRPTAYEQYF.

The chain employs TRBV7-9 and TRBJ2-1; the match to TRBD2 covers 10 bases. Germline V CDR1 and CDR2: SEHNR, FQNEAQ (reference sequence). Trimming removed 1 base from V and 5 bases from J; junction bases left unmatched: 2. The CDR3 runs to 15 residues. CDR3 bases: TGTGCCAGCAGCTTAGAACTAGCGGGAAACAATGAGCAGTTCTTC. It codes for CASSLELAGNNEQFF. The full variable domain, in which reference TRBV7-9 and TRBJ2-1 provide the parts outside the CDR3, is DTGVSQNPRHKITKRGQNVTFRCDPISEHNRLYWYRQTLGQGPEFLTYFQNEAQLEKSRLLSDRFSAERPKGSFSTLEIQRTEQGDSAMYLCASSLELAGNNEQFFGPGTRLTVL.

The table lists this clone with a few counts. J is TRBJ2-3 and V is TRBV9; the match to TRBD2 covers 7 bases. Trimming removed 0 bases from V and 5 bases from J; junction bases left unmatched: 12. The V gene's germline CDR1 is SGDLS and CDR2 YYNGEE. This CDR3 region has 17 residues. Here the CDR3 DNA reads TGTGCCAGCAGCGTAGTTGGGGGAGGGCCCTCGGGAGATACGCAGTATTTT. Its protein product is CASSVVGGGPSGDTQYF.

This clone appeared a single time. The chain employs TRBV2 and TRBJ2-1; D is possibly TRBD2 (5 bases). Germline V gene lookup returns CDR1 SNHLY and CDR2 FYNNEI. The CDR3 has 14 amino acids. Trimming took 5 bases from V and 3 from J, leaving 11 bases between them. DNA of the CDR3: TGTGCCAGCAGTTCGGACTCATTCTACAATGAGCAGTTCTTC. Translation: CASSSDSFYNEQFF. Full variable domain (missing parts from reference TRBV2 and TRBJ2-1): EPEVTQTPSHQVTQMGQEVILRCVPISNHLYFYWYRQILGQKVEFLVSFYNNEISEKSEIFDDQFSVERPDGSNFTLKIRSTKLEDSAMYFCASSSDSFYNEQFFGPGTRLTVL.

This clone has a single count. This chain joins TRBV6-6 and TRBJ2-2; maybe TRBD1 (6 bases). Germline CDR1 and CDR2: MNHNY and SVGAGI (reference sequence). The length of the CDR3 is 13 residues. Trimming cost V 7 bases and J 1 base, with 7 bases left between them. CDR3: CASTGVNTGELFF. Written as DNA, the CDR3 is TGTGCCAGCACAGGGGTGAACACCGGGGAGCTGTTTTTT.